This entry is about one TCR delta chain. Its antigen remains undetermined. This DNA translates differently at residue 15 from the TCRdb protein, which is that of a much larger clone; a read error is likely, and the protein shown is the DNA's own translation. For bulk TCR repertoire analysis, Vgamma9/Vdelta2+ and Vdelta2-negative gammadelta T cell populations were flow-sorted out of peripheral blood mononuclear cells. The data were taken from a study of γδ T cells in repeated Plasmodium falciparum infection (dated by TCRdb to the early 2020s). Background on the whole study: In the natural-infection arm, Malian children exposed to intense seasonal malaria transmission were enrolled and compared against age and gender matched Australian children. Roughly 5 malaria-naive U.S. adults underwent four controlled human malaria infections by bites from P. falciparum NF54-infected Anopheles stephensi mosquitoes over around 590 days. Samples from controlled-infection subjects were taken at baseline, just before selected infections, and 21 days after each infection. The gammadelta TCR repertoires from Mali were analysed in two ways: cross-sectionally during periods with no transmission, and longitudinally across episodes of acute febrile malaria. Using both natural infection in Mali and controlled human malaria infection, the study looked at the way repeated Plasmodium falciparum infection shapes the human gammadelta T cell repertoire.

Beyond this particular receptor, the publication reports: Repeated controlled infections appeared to drive waves of new clonotype selection in Vdelta2-negative, largely Vdelta1+, gammadelta TCR repertoires. The Malian cohort came from a small rural village of predominantly one ethnic group, limiting generalizability. Analysis of inter-individual variability in gammadelta T cell responses was limited by the small size of the controlled-infection cohort. Across time and infection, the Vgamma9/Vdelta2+ TCR repertoires showed a highly stable polyclonal makeup, with many TCRgamma sequences overlapping between individuals. Compared with the repertoires of Australian children, the Vdelta2-negative gammadelta TCR repertoires of Malian children appeared more clonally expanded, less diverse and less shared.

Receptors were amplified or captured by multiplex PCR. TCRdb shows the sequencer as Illumina MiSeq. From each sorted gammadelta T cell sample, both TCR gamma (TRG) and TCR delta (TRD) chains were sequenced. Processing in the source paper ran as follows. The repertoire analyses used clonotype tree plots, the accumulated frequency of the top 20 clonotypes, and diversity index (DI) and D75 metrics. Via CATT, TCRdb reprocessed the public reads, and rows with identical DNA were then joined. TCRdb's processing, not the authors', yielded these V and J calls. Recorded for this sample are over 45,000 delta-chain clones; 1.6% of them occurred a single time. The top ten clones comprise 7.5% to 10% of the sample. The CDR3, cysteine through phenylalanine, is 23 amino acids long. Solely the CDR3 DNA is kept, with 69 bases framed from the first base. CDR1 and CDR2, per the germline V gene, are TSWWSYY and QGS.

The material sequenced was gamma-delta T cells from blood. The V and J segments used are TRDV1 and TRDJ1; the D call could be TRDD2 or TRDD3, with each sharing 5 bases. No J segment appears in TCRdb, so it was assigned here by matching the sequence to germline. The clonotype comes from a pool of human donors (malaria-infected and uninfected, not separated). The DNA is as follows: TGTGCTCTCGGGGAACTAGCCCTACCCAACTTCCAGTTTGGGGTACGCGTAACCGATAAACTCATCTTT. Its coded protein is CALGELALPNFQFGVRVTDKLIF.